The source of this T cell receptor beta chain is a study of PD-1 blockade in classical Hodgkin lymphoma. Regarding time point: newly diagnosed, previously untreated cHL patient sample. PBMCs, once thawed, yielded CD8+ T cells isolated by magnetic negative selection. Comparison used PBMCs from newly diagnosed, untreated classical Hodgkin lymphoma. Overall study findings and caveats: Diminished baseline TCR diversity has been reported in newly diagnosed patients relative to healthy donors. Why repertoires differed is undefined; disease activity or prior therapy possibly contributed.

Comment on this clone: The antigen is unknown.

This table comes from immunoSEQ multiplex PCR, and its TCRdb copy is limited to in-frame clones, with some not included. The sample yields 10,000 or so clones, about nine tenths seen once. The sequence derives from a human donor with classical Hodgkin lymphoma. What was sequenced was CD8+ T cells from blood.

CDR3 sequence (DNA): TGTGCCAGCAGCTTGGCCTTGGCGGGGCGACCCTACGAGCAGTACTTC. It specifies CASSLALAGRPYEQYF. The rearrangement links TRBV5-6 to TRBJ2-7, with TRBD2 as a possible D gene (6 bases). The CDR3 runs 16 residues. Germline V gene data show CDR1 as SGHDT and CDR2 as YYEEEE. V lost 0 bases and J 2 bases, leaving 15 bases between the germline ends.